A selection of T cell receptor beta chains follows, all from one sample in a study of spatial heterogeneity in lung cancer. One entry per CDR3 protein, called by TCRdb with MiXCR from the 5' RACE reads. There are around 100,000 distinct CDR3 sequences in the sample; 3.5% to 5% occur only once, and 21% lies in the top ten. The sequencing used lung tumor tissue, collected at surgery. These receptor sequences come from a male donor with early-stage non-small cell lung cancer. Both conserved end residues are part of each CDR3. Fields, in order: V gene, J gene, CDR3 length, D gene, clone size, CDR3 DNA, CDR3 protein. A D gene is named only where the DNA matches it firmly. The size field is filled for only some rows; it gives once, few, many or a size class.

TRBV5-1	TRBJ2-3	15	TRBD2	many	TGCGCCAGCAGGCGAATAGGAAGCGGGACGGGAGAGGAGGCTTTT	CASRRIGSGTGEEAF
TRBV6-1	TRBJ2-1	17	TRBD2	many	TGTGCCAGCAGACCTACACTGGGGAGCAGCGGGAGGTCTGAGCAGTTCTTC	CASRPTLGSSGRSEQFF
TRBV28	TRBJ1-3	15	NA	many	TGTGCCAGCAGTTTCCAGGGAGCCCCTGGAAACACCATATATTTT	CASSFQGAPGNTIYF
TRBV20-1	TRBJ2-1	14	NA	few	TGCAGTGCTAGGGGGGCTAGCGCCCACAATGAGCAGTTCTTC	CSARGASAHNEQFF
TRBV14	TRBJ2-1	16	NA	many	TGTGCCAGCAGCCAAGTTGGGGGCCTTACCTACAATGAGCAGTTCTTC	CASSQVGGLTYNEQFF
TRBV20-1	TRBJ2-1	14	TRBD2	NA	TGCAGTGCTAGAGATTCCAGCGGGGTGAGTGAGCAGTTCTTC	CSARDSSGVSEQFF
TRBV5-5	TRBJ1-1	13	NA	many	TGTGCCAGCAGCTTGGACCCCAATGCTGAAGCTTTCTTT	CASSLDPNAEAFF
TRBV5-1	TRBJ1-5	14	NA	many	TGCGCCAGCAGCCCTTCCGGGGTCGATCAGCCCCAGCATTTT	CASSPSGVDQPQHF
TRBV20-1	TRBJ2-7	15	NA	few	TGCAGTGCTAGAGATTATAGCGGTTTGACCTACGAGCAGTACTTC	CSARDYSGLTYEQYF
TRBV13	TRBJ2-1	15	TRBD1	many	TGTGCCAGCAGCTACTGGACAGGGCAAAACAATGAGCAGTTCTTC	CASSYWTGQNNEQFF
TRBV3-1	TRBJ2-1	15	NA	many	TGTGCCAGCAGCCAAGGGGGTACTCGTACTCCAGGGCAGTTCTTC	CASSQGGTRTPGQFF
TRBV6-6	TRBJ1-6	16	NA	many	TGTGCCAGCAGCCCCGGCTTCGGCTCCTATAATTCACCCCTCCACTTT	CASSPGFGSYNSPLHF
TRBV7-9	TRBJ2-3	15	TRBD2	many	TGTGCCAGCAGCCCCCGGGACTACTTCACAGATACGCAGTATTTT	CASSPRDYFTDTQYF